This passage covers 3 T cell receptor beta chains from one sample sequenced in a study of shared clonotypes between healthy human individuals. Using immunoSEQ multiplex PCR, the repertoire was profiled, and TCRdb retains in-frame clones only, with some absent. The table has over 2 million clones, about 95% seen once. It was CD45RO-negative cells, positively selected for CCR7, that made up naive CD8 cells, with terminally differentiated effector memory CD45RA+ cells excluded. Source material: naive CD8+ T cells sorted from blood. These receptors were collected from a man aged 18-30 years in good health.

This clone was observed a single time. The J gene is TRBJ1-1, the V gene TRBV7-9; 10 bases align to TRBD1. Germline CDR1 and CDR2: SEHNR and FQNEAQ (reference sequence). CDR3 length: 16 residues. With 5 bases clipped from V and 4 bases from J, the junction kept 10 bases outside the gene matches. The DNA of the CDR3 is TGTGCCAGCAGCGCGAGTACCGGGACAGGGGTCACTGAAGCTTTCTTT. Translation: CASSASTGTGVTEAFF.

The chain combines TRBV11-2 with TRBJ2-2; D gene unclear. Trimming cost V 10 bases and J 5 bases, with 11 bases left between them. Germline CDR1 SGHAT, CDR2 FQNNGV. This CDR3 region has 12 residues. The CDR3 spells CATDGTTGELFF. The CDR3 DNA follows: TGTGCCACCGACGGAACGACCGGGGAGCTGTTTTTT.

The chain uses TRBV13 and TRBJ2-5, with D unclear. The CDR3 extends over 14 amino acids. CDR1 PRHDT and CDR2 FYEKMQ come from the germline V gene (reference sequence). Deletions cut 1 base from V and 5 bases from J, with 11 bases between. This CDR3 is CASSLAQYGETQYF. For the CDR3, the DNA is TGTGCCAGCAGCTTAGCACAGTATGGGGAGACCCAGTACTTC. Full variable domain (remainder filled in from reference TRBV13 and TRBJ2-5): AAGVIQSPRHLIKEKRETATLKCYPIPRHDTVYWYQQGPGQDPQFLISFYEKMQSDKGSIPDRFSAQQFSDYHSELNMSSLELGDSALYFCASSLAQYGETQYFGPGTRLLVL.